Listed here are 9 T cell receptor beta chains from one sample, sequenced in a study of T cells after yellow fever vaccination. MiXCR was run by TCRdb on the 5' RACE reads, yielding one entry per CDR3 protein. Of some 670,000 distinct CDR3 sequences in the sample, approximately 13% were seen once. Sequencing was performed on PBMCs, taken on the day of the yellow fever booster vaccination. The receptors derive from a young man who received the YFV17D yellow fever vaccine.

This clonotype occurred a few times. The V call is TRBV27, the J call TRBJ2-1; TRBD2 might be the D (6 bases). Deletions cut 5 bases from V and 7 bases from J, with 21 bases between. CDR1 MNHEY and CDR2 SMNVEV come from the germline V gene (reference sequence). This CDR3 is built from 16 residues. In DNA, the CDR3 is TGTGCCAGCAGTCGACAATCTAGCGCCAATAGGAATGAGCAGTTCTTC. Its translation: CASSRQSSANRNEQFF.

The chain uses TRBV6-6 and TRBJ1-2; 8 nucleotides align to TRBD1. This CDR3 has 13 residues. J lost 3 bases, V lost 6 bases, and 3 bases had no gene match. From germline, CDR1 is MNHNY and CDR2 SVGAGI (reference sequence). CDR3 sequence reads: CASRAQGDYGYTF. The CDR3 nucleotides read TGTGCCAGCAGAGCACAGGGGGACTATGGCTACACCTTC.

The V gene is TRBV7-3, the J gene TRBJ2-1, with 8 bases that match TRBD2. Germline V gene data show CDR1 as SGHTA and CDR2 as FQGTGA. Germline trimming cut 5 bases from V and 8 bases from J; bases unmatched to any gene: 2. The CDR3 is made up of 12 amino acids. The CDR3 sequence: CASSREGYEQFF. The CDR3 DNA sequence: TGTGCCAGCAGCCGGGAGGGGTATGAGCAGTTCTTC.

This clonotype has more than one count but fewer than ten. This rearrangement joins TRBV5-4 to TRBJ1-4, with D unresolved. CDR3 length: 14 residues. V was trimmed by 2 bases and J by 8 bases, leaving 13 bases between them. CDR1 SGHNT and CDR2 YYREEE come from the germline V gene (reference sequence). CDR3 coding DNA: TGTGCCAGCAGCTTAGGTCTAAAAGAGGAAAAACTGTTTTTT. Protein sequence: CASSLGLKEEKLFF.

The J gene is TRBJ2-1, the V gene TRBV24-1; the match to TRBD2 covers 8 bases. In germline, CDR1 is KGHDR, CDR2 SFDVKD. The CDR3 sequence is 15 residues long. Trimming at V came to 3 bases and at J to 7 bases, leaving 7 bases not matched to a gene. DNA of the CDR3: TGTGCCACCAGTGATGACGGAGTAGCGGGAAATGAGCAGTTCTTC. Amino acids: CATSDDGVAGNEQFF.

This rearrangement joins TRBV4-2 to TRBJ2-7; a possible D gene is TRBD2 (6 bases). Trimming shortened V by 1 base and J by 6 bases, and 19 bases separated the two germline ends. This CDR3 region has 16 residues. Germline CDR1 reads LGHNA; CDR2 reads YNFKEQ. The CDR3 sequence is CASSQVRGGTSLEQYF. The CDR3 DNA sequence: TGTGCCAGCAGCCAAGTAAGAGGCGGGACCTCGCTCGAGCAGTACTTC.

This clonotype was seen more than once but under ten times. The V call is TRBV9, the J call TRBJ2-2; tentative D call: TRBD1 (5 bases). This CDR3 has 16 amino acids. Germline V gene lookup returns CDR1 SGDLS and CDR2 YYNGEE. V dropped 6 bases and J dropped 0 bases, with 15 bases sitting between them. The CDR3 reads CASNLGAVANTGELFF. In nucleotides, the CDR3 is TGTGCCAGCAACCTAGGGGCAGTCGCGAACACCGGGGAGCTGTTTTTT.

This clonotype was recorded a few times. J is TRBJ2-7 and V is TRBV5-5, with 10 bases aligning to TRBD1. Germline CDR1 is SGHKS and CDR2 is YYEKEE (reference sequence). V lost 4 bases, J lost 2 bases, and 6 bases stayed unmatched. This CDR3 has 15 amino acids. CDR3 coding DNA: TGTGCCAGCAGCCCGGGACAGGGGAAGACCTACGAGCAGTACTTC. Translating it yields CASSPGQGKTYEQYF.

This clonotype was observed a handful of times. The chain links TRBV5-1 to TRBJ2-3; tentatively, D is TRBD2 (8 bases). V was clipped by 4 bases and J by 7 bases, with 19 bases between them. Germline lookup yields CDR1 SGHRS and CDR2 YFSETQ. The CDR3 consists of 15 residues. The CDR3, as DNA: TGCGCCAGCAGCAGGTCGGGAGGGACAGACAATACGCAGTATTTT. It encodes CASSRSGGTDNTQYF.